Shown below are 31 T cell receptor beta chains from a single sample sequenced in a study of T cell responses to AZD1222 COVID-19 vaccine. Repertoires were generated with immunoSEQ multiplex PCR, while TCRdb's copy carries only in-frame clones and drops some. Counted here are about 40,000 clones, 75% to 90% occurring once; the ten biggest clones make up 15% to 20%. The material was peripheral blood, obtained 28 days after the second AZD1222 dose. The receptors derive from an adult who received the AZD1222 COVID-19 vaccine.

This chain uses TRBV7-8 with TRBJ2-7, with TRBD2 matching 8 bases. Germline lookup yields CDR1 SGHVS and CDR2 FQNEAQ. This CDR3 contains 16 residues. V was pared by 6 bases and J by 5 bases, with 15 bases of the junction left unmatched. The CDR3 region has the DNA TGTGCCAGCAGTACCTCCTCGGGCGGGGGGCGGAACGAGCAGTACTTC. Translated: CASSTSSGGGRNEQYF.

The CDR3 reads CASSEVGATNEKLFF. The CDR3 DNA is TGTGCCAGCAGTGAAGTGGGGGCAACTAATGAAAAACTGTTTTTT. J is TRBJ1-4 and V is TRBV6-1; D is perhaps TRBD1 (5 bases). CDR1 and CDR2 from the germline V gene are MNHNS and SASEGT. The V and J ends lost 1 base and 0 bases respectively, with 6 bases between them. This CDR3 comprises 15 residues.

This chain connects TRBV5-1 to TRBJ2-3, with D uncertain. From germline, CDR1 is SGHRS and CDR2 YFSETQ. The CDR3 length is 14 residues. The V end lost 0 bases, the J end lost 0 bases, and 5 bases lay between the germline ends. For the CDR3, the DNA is TGCGCCAGCAGCTTGGGACAAAGCACAGATACGCAGTATTTT. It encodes CASSLGQSTDTQYF.

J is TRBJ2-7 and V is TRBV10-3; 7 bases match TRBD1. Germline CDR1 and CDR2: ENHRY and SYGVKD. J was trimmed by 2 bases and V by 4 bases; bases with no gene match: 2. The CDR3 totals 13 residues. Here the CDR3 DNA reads TGTGCCATCAGTGCCGGGACAGCCTACGAGCAGTACTTC. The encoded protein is CAISAGTAYEQYF.

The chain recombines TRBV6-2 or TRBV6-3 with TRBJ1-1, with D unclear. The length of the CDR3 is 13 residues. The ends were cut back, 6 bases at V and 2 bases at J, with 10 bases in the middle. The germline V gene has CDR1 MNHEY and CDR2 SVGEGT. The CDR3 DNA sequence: TGTGCCAGCAGCCGCGGTCGCAACACTGAAGCTTTCTTT. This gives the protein CASSRGRNTEAFF.

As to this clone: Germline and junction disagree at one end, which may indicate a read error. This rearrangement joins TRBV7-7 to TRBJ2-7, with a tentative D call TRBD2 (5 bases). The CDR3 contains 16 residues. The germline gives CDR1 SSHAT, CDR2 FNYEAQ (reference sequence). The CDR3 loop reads CASSPNPGMSSYEQYF. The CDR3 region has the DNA TGTGCTAGCAGTCCAAATCCCGGGATGAGCTCCTACGAGCAGTACTTC. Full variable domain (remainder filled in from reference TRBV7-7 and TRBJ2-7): GAGVSQSPRYKVTKRGQDVTLRCDPISSHATLYWYQQALGQGPEFLTYFNYEAQPDKSGLPSDRFSAERPEGSISTLTIQRTEQRDSAMYRCASSPNPGMSSYEQYFGPGTRLTVT.

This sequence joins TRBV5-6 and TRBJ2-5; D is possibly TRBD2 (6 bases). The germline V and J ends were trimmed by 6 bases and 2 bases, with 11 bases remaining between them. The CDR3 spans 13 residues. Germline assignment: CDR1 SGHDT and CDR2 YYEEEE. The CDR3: CASTGTQQETQYF. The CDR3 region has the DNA TGTGCCAGCACCGGGACTCAACAAGAGACCCAGTACTTC.

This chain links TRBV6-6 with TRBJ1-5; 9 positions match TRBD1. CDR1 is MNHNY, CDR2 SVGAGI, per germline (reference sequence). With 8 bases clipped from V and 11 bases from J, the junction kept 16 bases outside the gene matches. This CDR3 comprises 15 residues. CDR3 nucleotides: TGTGCCAGCCTTACTTCCGGGACAGGGAGTCGGGCCCAGCATTTT. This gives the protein CASLTSGTGSRAQHF.

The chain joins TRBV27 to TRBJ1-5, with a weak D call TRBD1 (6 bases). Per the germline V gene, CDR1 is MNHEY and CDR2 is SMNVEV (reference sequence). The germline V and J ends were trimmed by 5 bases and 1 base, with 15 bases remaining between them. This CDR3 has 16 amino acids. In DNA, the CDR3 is TGTGCCAGCAGTAAAACAAGGGGGACGAGCAATCAGCCCCAGCATTTT. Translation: CASSKTRGTSNQPQHF.

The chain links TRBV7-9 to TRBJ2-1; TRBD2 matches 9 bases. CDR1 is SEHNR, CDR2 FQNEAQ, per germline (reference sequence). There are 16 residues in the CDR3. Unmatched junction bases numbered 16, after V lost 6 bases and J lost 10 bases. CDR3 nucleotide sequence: TGTGCCAGCAGAGGGGCAAGGTCTAGCGGGGTTGGAGAGCAGTTCTTC. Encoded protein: CASRGARSSGVGEQFF.

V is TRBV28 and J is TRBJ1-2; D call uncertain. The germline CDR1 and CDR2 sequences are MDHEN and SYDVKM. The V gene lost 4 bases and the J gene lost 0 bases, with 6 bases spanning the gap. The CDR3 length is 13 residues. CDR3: CASSWASNYGYTF. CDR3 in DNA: TGTGCCAGCAGTTGGGCGTCTAACTATGGCTACACCTTC.

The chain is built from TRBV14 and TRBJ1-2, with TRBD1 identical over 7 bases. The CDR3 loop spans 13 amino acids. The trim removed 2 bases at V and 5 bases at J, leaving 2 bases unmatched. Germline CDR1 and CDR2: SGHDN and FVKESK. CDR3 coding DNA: TGTGCCAGCAGCCAAATACAGGGGTATGGCTACACCTTC. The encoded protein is CASSQIQGYGYTF.

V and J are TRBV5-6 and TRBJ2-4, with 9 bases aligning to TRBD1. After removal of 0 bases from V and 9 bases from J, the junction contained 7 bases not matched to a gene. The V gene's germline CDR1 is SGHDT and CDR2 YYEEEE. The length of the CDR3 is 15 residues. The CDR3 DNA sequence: TGTGCCAGCAGCTTGGTAGACAGGGGGACGATCATTCAGTACTTC. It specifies CASSLVDRGTIIQYF.

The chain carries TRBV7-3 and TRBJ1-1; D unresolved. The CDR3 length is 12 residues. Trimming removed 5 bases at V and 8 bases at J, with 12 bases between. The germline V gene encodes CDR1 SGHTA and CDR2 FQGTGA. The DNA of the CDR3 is TGTGCCAGCAGCGAGGTGCCCGGGGAAGCTTTCTTT. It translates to CASSEVPGEAFF.

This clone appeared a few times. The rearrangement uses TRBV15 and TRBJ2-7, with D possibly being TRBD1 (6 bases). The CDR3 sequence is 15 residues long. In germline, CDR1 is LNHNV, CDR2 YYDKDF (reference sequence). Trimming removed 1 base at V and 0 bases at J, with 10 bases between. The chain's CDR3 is CATSRGTASSYEQYF. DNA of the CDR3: TGTGCCACCAGCAGAGGGACAGCGAGCTCCTACGAGCAGTACTTC.

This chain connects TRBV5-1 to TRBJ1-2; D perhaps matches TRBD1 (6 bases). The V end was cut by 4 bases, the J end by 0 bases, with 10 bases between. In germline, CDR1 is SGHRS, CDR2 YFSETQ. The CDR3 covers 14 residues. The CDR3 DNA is TGCGCCAGCAGCGGGAGGGGGGCTAACTATGGCTACACCTTC. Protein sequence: CASSGRGANYGYTF.

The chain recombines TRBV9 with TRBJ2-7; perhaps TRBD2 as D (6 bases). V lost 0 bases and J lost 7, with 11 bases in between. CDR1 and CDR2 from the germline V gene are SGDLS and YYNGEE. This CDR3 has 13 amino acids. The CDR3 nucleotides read TGTGCCAGCAGCGTAGGGGGGACTGGGGAGCAGTACTTC. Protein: CASSVGGTGEQYF.

The CDR3 reads CAIKGFGANVLTF. Here the CDR3 DNA reads TGTGCCATTAAGGGCTTTGGGGCCAACGTCCTGACTTTC. The gene calls are TRBV6-5 and TRBJ2-6, with D unresolved. The CDR3 loop spans 13 amino acids. Trimming shortened V by 10 bases and J by 3 bases, and 10 bases separated the two germline ends. Germline CDR1 MNHEY, CDR2 SVGAGI.

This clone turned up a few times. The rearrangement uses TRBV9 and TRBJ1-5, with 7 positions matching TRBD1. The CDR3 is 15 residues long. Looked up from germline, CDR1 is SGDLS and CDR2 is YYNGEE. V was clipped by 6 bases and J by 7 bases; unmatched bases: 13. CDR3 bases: TGTGCCAGCACCCTAACCGACAGGGTCAGCCAGCCCCAGCATTTT. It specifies CASTLTDRVSQPQHF.

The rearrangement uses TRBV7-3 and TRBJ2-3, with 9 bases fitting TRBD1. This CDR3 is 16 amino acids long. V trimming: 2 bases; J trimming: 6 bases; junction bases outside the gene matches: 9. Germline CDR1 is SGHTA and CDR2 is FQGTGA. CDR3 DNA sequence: TGTGCCAGCAGCTTAGCCGGGACAGGGAGAACGGATACGCAGTATTTT. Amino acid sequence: CASSLAGTGRTDTQYF.

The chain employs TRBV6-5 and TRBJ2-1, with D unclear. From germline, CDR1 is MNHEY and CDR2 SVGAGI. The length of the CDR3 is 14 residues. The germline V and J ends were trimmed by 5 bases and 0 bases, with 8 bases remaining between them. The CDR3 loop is CASSQPSSYNEQFF. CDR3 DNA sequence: TGTGCCAGCAGTCAACCTTCCTCCTACAATGAGCAGTTCTTC.

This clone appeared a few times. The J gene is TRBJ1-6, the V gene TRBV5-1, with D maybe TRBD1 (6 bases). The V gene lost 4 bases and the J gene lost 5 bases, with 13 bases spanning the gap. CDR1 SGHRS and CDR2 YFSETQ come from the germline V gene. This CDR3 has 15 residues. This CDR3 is CASSVVGGDNSPLHF. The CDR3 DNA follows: TGCGCCAGCAGCGTCGTGGGGGGCGATAATTCACCCCTCCACTTT.

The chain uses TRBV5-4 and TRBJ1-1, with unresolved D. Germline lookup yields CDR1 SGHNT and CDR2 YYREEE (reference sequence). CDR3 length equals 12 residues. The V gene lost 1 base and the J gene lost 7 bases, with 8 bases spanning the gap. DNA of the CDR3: TGTGCCAGCAGCTTGCACTACAGTGAAGCTTTCTTT. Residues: CASSLHYSEAFF.

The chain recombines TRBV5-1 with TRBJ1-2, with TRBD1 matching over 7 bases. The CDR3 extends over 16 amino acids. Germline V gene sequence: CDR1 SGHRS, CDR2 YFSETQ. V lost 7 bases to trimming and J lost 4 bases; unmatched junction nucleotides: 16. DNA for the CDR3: TGCGCCAGCGGCTACCGAGGGGGCCCCAGCAGCTATGGCTACACCTTC. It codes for CASGYRGGPSSYGYTF.

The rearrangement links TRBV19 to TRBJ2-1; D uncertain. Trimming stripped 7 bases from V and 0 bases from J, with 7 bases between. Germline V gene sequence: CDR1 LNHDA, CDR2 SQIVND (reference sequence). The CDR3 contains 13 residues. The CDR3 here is CASTVGSYNEQFF. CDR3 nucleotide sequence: TGTGCCAGTACGGTAGGCTCCTACAATGAGCAGTTCTTC.

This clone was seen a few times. The CDR3 bases are TGTGCCAGCAGCTTAACTAGCGGGGGGGAAGAGACCCAGTACTTC. The encoded protein is CASSLTSGGEETQYF. The gene calls are TRBV5-4 and TRBJ2-5; 13 positions agree with TRBD2. Germline V gene sequence: CDR1 SGHNT, CDR2 YYREEE (reference sequence). The CDR3 runs to 15 residues. The J segment lost 3 bases and the V segment lost 2 bases, leaving 1 base of the junction unmatched.

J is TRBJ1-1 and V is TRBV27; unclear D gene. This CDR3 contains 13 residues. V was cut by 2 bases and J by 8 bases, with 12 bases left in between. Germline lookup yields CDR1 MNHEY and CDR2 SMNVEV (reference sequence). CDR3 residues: CASSLQSGMEAFF. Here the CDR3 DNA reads TGTGCCAGCAGTTTACAGAGCGGGATGGAAGCTTTCTTT.

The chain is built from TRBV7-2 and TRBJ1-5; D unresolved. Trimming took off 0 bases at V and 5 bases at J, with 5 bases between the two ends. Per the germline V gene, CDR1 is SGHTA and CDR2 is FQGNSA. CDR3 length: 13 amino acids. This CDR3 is CASSLARDQPQHF. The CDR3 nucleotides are TGTGCCAGCAGCTTAGCCAGAGATCAGCCCCAGCATTTT.

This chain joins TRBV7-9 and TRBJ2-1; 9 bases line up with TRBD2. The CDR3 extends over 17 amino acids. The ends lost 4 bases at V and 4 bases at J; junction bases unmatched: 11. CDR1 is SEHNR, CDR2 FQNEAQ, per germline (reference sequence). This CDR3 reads CASSSPGARGGYNEQFF. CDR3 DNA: TGTGCCAGCAGCTCACCCGGGGCGCGGGGGGGATACAATGAGCAGTTCTTC.

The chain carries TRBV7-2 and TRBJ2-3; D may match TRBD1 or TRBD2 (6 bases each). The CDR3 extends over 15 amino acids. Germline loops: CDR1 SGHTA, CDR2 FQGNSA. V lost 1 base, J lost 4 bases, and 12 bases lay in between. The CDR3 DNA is TGTGCCAGCAGCTTAGGTGGGGGCGGGGCAGATACGCAGTATTTT. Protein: CASSLGGGGADTQYF. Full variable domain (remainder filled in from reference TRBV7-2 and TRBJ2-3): GAGVSQSPSNKVTEKGKDVELRCDPISGHTALYWYRQSLGQGLEFLIYFQGNSAPDKSGLPSDRFSAERTGGSVSTLTIQRTQQEDSAVYLCASSLGGGGADTQYFGPGTRLTVL.

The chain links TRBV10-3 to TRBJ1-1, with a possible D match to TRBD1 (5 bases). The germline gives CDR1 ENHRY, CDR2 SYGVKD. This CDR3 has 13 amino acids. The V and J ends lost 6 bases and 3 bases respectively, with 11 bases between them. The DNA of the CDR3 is TGTGCCATCAGGGCAGGGAGGGACACTGAAGCTTTCTTT. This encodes CAIRAGRDTEAFF.